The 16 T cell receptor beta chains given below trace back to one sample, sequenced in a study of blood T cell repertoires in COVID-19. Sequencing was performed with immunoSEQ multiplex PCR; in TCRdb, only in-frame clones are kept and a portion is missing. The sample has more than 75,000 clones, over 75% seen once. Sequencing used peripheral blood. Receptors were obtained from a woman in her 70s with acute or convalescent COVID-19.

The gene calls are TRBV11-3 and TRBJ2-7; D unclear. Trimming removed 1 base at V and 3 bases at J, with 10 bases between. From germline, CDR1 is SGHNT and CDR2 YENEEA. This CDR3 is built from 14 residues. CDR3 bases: TGTGCCAGCAGCTTAGGCCAACCCGGCTACGAGCAGTACGTC. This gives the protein CASSLGQPGYEQYV.

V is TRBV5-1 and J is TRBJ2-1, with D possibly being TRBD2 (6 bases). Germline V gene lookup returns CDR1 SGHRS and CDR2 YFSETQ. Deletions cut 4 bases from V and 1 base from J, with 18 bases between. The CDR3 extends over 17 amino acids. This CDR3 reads CASSQISGALSYNEQFF. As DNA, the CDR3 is TGCGCCAGCAGCCAAATATCGGGAGCCCTTTCCTACAATGAGCAGTTCTTC. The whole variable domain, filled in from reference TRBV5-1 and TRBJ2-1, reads KAGVTQTPRYLIKTRGQQVTLSCSPISGHRSVSWYQQTPGQGLQFLFEYFSETQRNKGNFPGRFSGRQFSNSRSEMNVSTLELGDSALYLCASSQISGALSYNEQFFGPGTRLTVL.

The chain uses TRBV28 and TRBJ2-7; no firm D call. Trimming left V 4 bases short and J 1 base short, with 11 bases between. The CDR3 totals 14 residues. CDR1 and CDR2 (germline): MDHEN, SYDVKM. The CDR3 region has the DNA TGTGCCAGCAGTTCCCCTGGGCAGTCCTACGAGCAGTACGTC. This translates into CASSSPGQSYEQYV.

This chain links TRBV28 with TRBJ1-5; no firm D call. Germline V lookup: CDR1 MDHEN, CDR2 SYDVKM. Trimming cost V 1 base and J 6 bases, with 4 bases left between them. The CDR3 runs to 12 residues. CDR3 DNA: TGTGCCAGCAGTTTATTGGCTCAGCCCCAGCATTTT. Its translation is CASSLLAQPQHF.

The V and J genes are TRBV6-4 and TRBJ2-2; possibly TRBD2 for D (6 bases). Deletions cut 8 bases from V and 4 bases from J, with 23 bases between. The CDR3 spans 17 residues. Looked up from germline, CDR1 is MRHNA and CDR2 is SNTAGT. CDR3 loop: CASCPLFLGRCTGELFF. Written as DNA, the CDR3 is TGTGCCAGCTGCCCCCTATTTCTGGGGAGGTGCACCGGGGAGCTGTTTTTT.

The CDR3 reads CASSSLPTDGNTIYF. For the CDR3, the DNA is TGCGCCAGCAGCTCCCTCCCGACAGATGGAAACACCATATATTTT. This sequence joins TRBV5-1 and TRBJ1-3; possible D gene TRBD1, 5 bases. This CDR3 is built from 15 residues. Germline V gene lookup returns CDR1 SGHRS and CDR2 YFSETQ. The germline V and J ends were trimmed by 3 bases and 3 bases, with 13 bases remaining between them.

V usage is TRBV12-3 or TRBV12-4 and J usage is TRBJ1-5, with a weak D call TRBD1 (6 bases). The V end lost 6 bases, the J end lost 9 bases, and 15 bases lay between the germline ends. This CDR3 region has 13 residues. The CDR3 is CASSRGQFGPQHF. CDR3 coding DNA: TGTGCCAGCAGCCGCGGACAGTTCGGGCCCCAGCATTTT.

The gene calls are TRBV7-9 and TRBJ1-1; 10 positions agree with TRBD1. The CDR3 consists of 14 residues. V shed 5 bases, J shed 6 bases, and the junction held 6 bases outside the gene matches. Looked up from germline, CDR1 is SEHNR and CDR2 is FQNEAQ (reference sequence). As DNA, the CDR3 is TGTGCCAGCAGCGAGGACAGGGGGAGAGCTGAAGCTTTCTTT. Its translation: CASSEDRGRAEAFF.

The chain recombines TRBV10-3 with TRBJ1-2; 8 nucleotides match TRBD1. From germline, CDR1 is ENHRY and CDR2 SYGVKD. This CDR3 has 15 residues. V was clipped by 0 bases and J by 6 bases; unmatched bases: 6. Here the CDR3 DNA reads TGTGCCATCAGTGAGTCCCGGACAGGGAATAATGGCTACACCTTC. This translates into CAISESRTGNNGYTF.

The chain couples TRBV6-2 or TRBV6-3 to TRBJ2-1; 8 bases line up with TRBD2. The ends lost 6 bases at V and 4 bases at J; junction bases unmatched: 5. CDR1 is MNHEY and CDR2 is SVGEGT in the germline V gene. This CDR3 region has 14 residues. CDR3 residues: CASSLGTSYNEQFF. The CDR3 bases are TGTGCCAGCAGCCTCGGGACTAGTTACAATGAGCAGTTCTTC.

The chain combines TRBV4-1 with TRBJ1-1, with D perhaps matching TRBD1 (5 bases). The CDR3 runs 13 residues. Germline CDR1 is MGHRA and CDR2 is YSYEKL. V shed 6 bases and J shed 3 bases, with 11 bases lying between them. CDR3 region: CASRGQPDTEAFF. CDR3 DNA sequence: TGCGCCAGCAGGGGGCAGCCGGACACTGAAGCTTTCTTT.

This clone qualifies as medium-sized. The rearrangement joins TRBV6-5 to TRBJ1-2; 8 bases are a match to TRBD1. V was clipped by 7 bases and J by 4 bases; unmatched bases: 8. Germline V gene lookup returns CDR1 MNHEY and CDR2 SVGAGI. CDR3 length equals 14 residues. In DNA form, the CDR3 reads TGTGCCAGCACCCGAACAGGGGGTAGCTATGGCTACACCTTC. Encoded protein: CASTRTGGSYGYTF.

The CDR3 DNA reads TGCGCCAGCAAGAGGGAGACAGGGACCGGGGAGCTGTTTTTT. This encodes CASKRETGTGELFF. The chain employs TRBV5-1 and TRBJ2-2, with TRBD1 identical over 7 bases. The CDR3 has 14 residues. V dropped 6 bases and J dropped 5; count of bases not matched to a gene: 7. Germline V gives CDR1 SGHRS, CDR2 YFSETQ.

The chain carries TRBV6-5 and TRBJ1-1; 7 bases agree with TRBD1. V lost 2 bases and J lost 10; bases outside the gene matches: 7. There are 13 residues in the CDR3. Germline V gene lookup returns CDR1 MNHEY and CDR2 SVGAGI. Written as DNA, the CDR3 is TGTGCCAGCAGTTACCGAACAGGGGCCGGAGCTTTCTTT. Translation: CASSYRTGAGAFF.

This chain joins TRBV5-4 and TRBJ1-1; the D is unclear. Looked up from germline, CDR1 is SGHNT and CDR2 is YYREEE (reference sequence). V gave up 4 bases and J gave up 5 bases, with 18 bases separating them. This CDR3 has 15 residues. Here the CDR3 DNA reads TGTGCCAGCAGCCAGGACGGACCGGGGAGGACTGAAGCTTTCTTT. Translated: CASSQDGPGRTEAFF.

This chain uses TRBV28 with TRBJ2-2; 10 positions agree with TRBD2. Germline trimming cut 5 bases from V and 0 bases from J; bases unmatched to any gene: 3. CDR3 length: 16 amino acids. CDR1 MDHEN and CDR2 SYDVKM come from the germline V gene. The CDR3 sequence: CASSSGGVANTGELFF. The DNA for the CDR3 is TGTGCCAGCAGTAGCGGGGGGGTCGCGAACACCGGGGAGCTGTTTTTT.